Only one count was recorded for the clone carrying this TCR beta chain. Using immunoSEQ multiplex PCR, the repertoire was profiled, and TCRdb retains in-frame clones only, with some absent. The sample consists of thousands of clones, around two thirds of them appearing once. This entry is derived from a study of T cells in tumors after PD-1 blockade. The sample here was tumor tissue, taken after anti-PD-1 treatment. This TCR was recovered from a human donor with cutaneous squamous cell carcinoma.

CDR3: CASSEEGGHYEQYF. The CDR3 DNA follows: TGTGCCAGCAGTGAAGAAGGAGGACACTACGAGCAGTACTTC. The chain has TRBV6-1 and TRBJ2-7; the D call may be TRBD1 or TRBD2 (5 bases each). Germline values: CDR1 MNHNS, CDR2 SASEGT. With 1 base removed from V and 3 bases from J, the gap between germline ends came to 10 bases. The CDR3 is 14 residues long.